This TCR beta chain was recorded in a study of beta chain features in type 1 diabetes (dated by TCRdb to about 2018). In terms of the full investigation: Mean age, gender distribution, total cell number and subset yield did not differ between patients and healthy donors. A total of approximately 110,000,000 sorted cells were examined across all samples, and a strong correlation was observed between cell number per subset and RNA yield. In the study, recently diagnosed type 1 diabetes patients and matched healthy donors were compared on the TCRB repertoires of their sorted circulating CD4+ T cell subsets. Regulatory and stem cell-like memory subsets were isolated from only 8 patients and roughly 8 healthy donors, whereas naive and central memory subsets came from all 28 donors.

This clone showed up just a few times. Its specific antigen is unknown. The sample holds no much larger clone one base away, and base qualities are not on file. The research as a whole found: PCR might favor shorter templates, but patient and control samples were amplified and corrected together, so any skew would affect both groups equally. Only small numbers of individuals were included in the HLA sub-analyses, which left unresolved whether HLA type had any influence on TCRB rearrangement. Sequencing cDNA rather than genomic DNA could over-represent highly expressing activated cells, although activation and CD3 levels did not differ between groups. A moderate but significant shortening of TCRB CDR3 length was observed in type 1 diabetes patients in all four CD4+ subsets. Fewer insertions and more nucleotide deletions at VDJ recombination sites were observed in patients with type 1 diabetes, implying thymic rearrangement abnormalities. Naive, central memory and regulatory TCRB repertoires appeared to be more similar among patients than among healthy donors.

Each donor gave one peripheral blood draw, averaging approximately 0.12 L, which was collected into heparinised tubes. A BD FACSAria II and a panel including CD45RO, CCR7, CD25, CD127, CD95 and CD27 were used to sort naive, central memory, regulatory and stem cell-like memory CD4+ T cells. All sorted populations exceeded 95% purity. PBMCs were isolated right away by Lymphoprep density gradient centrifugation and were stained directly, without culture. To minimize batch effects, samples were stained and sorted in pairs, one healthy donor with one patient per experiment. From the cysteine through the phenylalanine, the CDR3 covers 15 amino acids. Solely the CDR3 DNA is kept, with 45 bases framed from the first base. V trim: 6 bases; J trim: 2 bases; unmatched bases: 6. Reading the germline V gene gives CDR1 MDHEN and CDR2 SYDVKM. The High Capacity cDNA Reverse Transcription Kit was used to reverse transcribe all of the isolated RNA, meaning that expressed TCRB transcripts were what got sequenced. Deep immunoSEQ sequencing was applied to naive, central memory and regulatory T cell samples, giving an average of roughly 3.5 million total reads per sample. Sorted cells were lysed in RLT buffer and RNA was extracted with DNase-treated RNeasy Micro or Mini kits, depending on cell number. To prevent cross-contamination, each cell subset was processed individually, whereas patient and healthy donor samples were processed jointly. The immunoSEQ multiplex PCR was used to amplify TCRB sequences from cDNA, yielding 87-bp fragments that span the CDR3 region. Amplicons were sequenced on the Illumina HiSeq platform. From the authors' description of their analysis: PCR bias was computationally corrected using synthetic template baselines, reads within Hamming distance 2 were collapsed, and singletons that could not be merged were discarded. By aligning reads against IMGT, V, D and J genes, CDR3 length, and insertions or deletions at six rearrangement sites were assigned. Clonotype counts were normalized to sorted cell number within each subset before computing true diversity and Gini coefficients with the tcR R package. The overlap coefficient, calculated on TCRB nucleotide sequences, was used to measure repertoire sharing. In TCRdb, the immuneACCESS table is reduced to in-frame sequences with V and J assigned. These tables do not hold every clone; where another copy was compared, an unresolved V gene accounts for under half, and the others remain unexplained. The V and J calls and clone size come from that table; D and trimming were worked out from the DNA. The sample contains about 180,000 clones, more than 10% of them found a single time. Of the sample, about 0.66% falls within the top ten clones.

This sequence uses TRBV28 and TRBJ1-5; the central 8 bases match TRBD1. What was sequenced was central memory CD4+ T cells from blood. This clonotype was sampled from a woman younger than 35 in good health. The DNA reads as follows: TGTGCCAGCAGGGACGGACAGGGACGCAATCAGCCCCAGCATTTT. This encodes CASRDGQGRNQPQHF. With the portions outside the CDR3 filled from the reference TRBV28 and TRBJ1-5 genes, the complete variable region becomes DVKVTQSSRYLVKRTGEKVFLECVQDMDHENMFWYRQDPGLGLRLIYFSYDVKMKEKGDIPEGYSVSREKKERFSLILESASTNQTSMYLCASRDGQGRNQPQHFGDGTRLSIL.